The rows below give T cell receptor beta chains drawn from one sample of a study of OX40 agonist ivuxolimab in advanced cancers. Clones were sequenced by immunoSEQ multiplex PCR, and TCRdb holds only the in-frame ones, with some missing. The data show more than 80,000 clones, roughly nine tenths seen once. The sequences come from CD4+ or CD8+ T cells sorted from blood, collected in a trial of the OX40 agonist ivuxolimab. Source of these receptors: an adult with an advanced solid tumor such as melanoma, head and neck, liver or kidney cancer. Each CDR3 is given with its conserved first and last residue. The order of the fields is D gene, J gene, V gene, CDR3 DNA, CDR3 protein. A D gene is named only where the DNA matches it firmly.

>-|TRBJ1-2|TRBV5-4
TGTGCCAGCAGCTTGGAGCCCCTATATGGCTACACCTTC
CASSLEPLYGYTF
>TRBD1|TRBJ1-1|TRBV28
TGTGCCACCCGCCAGGGGGCAGGAACTGAAGCTTTCTTT
CATRQGAGTEAFF
>-|TRBJ2-7|TRBV28
TGTGCCAGCAGTTTTGAGAGGGGTATTCCGTACGAGCAGTACTTC
CASSFERGIPYEQYF
>-|TRBJ1-4|TRBV6-1
TGTGCCAGCAGTGAAGCGCTGGGTTGGGGCACTAATGAAAAACTGTTTTTT
CASSEALGWGTNEKLFF
>-|TRBJ1-1|TRBV27
TGTGCCAGCAGTTTAGACTGGATGAACACTGAAGCTTTCTTT
CASSLDWMNTEAFF
>-|TRBJ1-2|TRBV9
TGTGCCAGCAGCCCAGGTTTTACAGGGAACAAAAACTATGGCTACACCTTC
CASSPGFTGNKNYGYTF
>TRBD1|TRBJ2-3|TRBV6-1
TGTGCCAGCAGTGAAGTGGACAGGGGTTACACAGATACGCAGTATTTT
CASSEVDRGYTDTQYF
>TRBD1|TRBJ2-3|TRBV30
TGTGCCTGGGACAGGGCAGATACGCAGTATTTT
CAWDRADTQYF
>TRBD2|TRBJ2-1|TRBV5-4
TGTGCCAGCAGGGGGACTAGCGGGAGTCCCAATGAGCAGTTCTTC
CASRGTSGSPNEQFF
>-|TRBJ2-5|TRBV28
TGTGCCAGCAGTTTAGGGTACCAAGAGACCCAGTACTTC
CASSLGYQETQYF
>TRBD1|TRBJ1-4|TRBV27
TGTGCCAGCAGATTACAGGGGAGGAGTGAAAAACTGTTTTTT
CASRLQGRSEKLFF
>-|TRBJ2-3|TRBV27
TGTGCCAGCAGTTTGGGCGGGGGCTACCTCACAGATACGCAGTATTTT
CASSLGGGYLTDTQYF
>TRBD1|TRBJ1-5|TRBV7-2
TGTGCCAGCAGCCCGACAGGGGGCGCGTTCGGCCAGCCCCAGCATTTT
CASSPTGGAFGQPQHF
>-|TRBJ1-2|TRBV30
TGTGCCTGGCAAAGAGGTCGAGTCGTCCCAACCTTTTACATATTC
CAWQRGRVVPTFYIF
>-|TRBJ1-5|TRBV7-9
TGTGCCAGCAGCTTAGGAAGCGAGGGCCCCAATCAGCCCCAGCATTTT
CASSLGSEGPNQPQHF
>-|TRBJ2-2|TRBV29-1
TGCAGCGCCTTGCAGGGCGGGGAGCTGTTTTTT
CSALQGGELFF
>-|TRBJ2-7|TRBV9
TGTGCCAGCAGCGTAGGACAGGACCGCTCCTACGAGCAGTACTTC
CASSVGQDRSYEQYF
>TRBD1|TRBJ1-5|TRBV2
TGTGCCAGCAGTGCCGGCACAGGGGGGATGGATCAGCCCCAGCATTTT
CASSAGTGGMDQPQHF
>-|TRBJ1-2|TRBV19
TGTGCCAGTAGTATCGGGCAGACCTTCCGCTACACCTTC
CASSIGQTFRYTF
>-|TRBJ1-3|TRBV6-5
TGTGCCACTTCCTACGGGGCTGGAAACACCATATATTTT
CATSYGAGNTIYF
>-|TRBJ2-5|TRBV6-5
TGTGCCAGCAGGCGCCAAGAGACCCAGTACTTC
CASRRQETQYF
>-|TRBJ2-3|TRBV15
TGTGCCACCAGCAGAGATCCGACTGGTACAGATACGCAGTATTTT
CATSRDPTGTDTQYF